One and the same sample provided the 26 T cell receptor beta chains below, sequenced in a study of blood T cells in healthy people across ages. Combining a sample-barcoded 5' primer with a J-beta primer mix, a second PCR ran for roughly 7 to 11 cycles. MiXCR, run by TCRdb on the 5' RACE reads, gives a single entry per CDR3 protein. The profile shows fewer than 800,000 distinct CDR3 sequences, under 25% of them singletons. Sequencing was carried out using blood. Source of these receptors: an older man in good health.

The sample holds a few counts of this clonotype. In nucleotides, the CDR3 is TGTGCCAGCACCGAGGATAATCAGCCCCAGCATTTT. It encodes CASTEDNQPQHF. The chain couples TRBV7-9 to TRBJ1-5; the D is unclear. This CDR3 has 12 amino acids. Trimming left V 7 bases short and J 4 bases short, with 8 bases between. Germline CDR1 reads SEHNR; CDR2 reads FQNEAQ (reference sequence). The full variable domain, in which reference TRBV7-9 and TRBJ1-5 provide the parts outside the CDR3, is DTGVSQNPRHKITKRGQNVTFRCDPISEHNRLYWYRQTLGQGPEFLTYFQNEAQLEKSRLLSDRFSAERPKGSFSTLEIQRTEQGDSAMYLCASTEDNQPQHFGDGTRLSIL.

The chain carries TRBV28 and TRBJ2-7, with D possibly TRBD1 on 5 matching bases. Looked up from germline, CDR1 is MDHEN and CDR2 is SYDVKM. The CDR3 consists of 12 residues. V was clipped by 4 bases and J by 3 bases, with 7 bases between them. CDR3 region: CASSSGNYEQYF. The CDR3 DNA reads as TGTGCCAGCAGTTCAGGGAACTACGAGCAGTACTTC. Filled out from reference TRBV28 and TRBJ2-7, the complete variable domain reads DVKVTQSSRYLVKRTGEKVFLECVQDMDHENMFWYRQDPGLGLRLIYFSYDVKMKEKGDIPEGYSVSREKKERFSLILESASTNQTSMYLCASSSGNYEQYFGPGTRLTVT.

This clonotype showed up just a few times. The chain employs TRBV6-5 and TRBJ2-1; 11 bases map to TRBD2. CDR3 length equals 20 residues. Germline values: CDR1 MNHEY, CDR2 SVGAGI. The V segment lost 4 bases and the J segment 1 base; nucleotides outside the gene matches: 15. CDR3 protein: CASSSLGALAGGGSYNEQFF. CDR3 nucleotide sequence: TGTGCCAGCAGTTCCCTAGGGGCTCTAGCGGGAGGTGGGTCCTACAATGAGCAGTTCTTC.

The chain employs TRBV28 and TRBJ1-2; D perhaps matches TRBD1 (6 bases). This CDR3 contains 13 residues. Germline V lookup: CDR1 MDHEN, CDR2 SYDVKM. V lost 6 bases and J lost 5, with 13 bases in between. The CDR3 DNA reads TGTGCCAGCAGGGGGGGCGCGGAGTATGGCTACACCTTC. Amino acids: CASRGGAEYGYTF.

This clonotype was observed a few times. This sequence joins TRBV4-3 and TRBJ1-4; possibly TRBD1 for D (5 bases). Trimming stripped 0 bases from V and 8 bases from J, with 16 bases between. The CDR3 runs to 16 residues. In germline, CDR1 is LGHNA, CDR2 YSLEER. Here the CDR3 DNA reads TGCGCCAGCAGCCAAGATCCCTCAGGGTTAGAAGAAAAACTGTTTTTT. This gives the protein CASSQDPSGLEEKLFF.

This clonotype was counted a few times. Since no conserved phenylalanine or tryptophan closes the CDR3, a read error is the likely cause. This chain connects TRBV20-1 to TRBJ2-7, with D possibly matching TRBD2 (6 bases). Matching the DNA end better, TRBJ2-5 makes the J call doubtful. The germline gives CDR1 DFQATT, CDR2 SNEGSKA (reference sequence). This CDR3 is built from 12 residues. CDR3 DNA sequence: TGCAGTGCTCCGGGAGCGGAAGAGACCCAGTACCTC. It codes for CSAPGAEETQYL.

J is TRBJ2-3 and V is TRBV20-1, with D possibly TRBD2 on 6 matching bases. The CDR3 is made up of 14 amino acids. Trimming removed 1 base at V and 4 bases at J, with 12 bases between. The germline V gene has CDR1 DFQATT and CDR2 SNEGSKA (reference sequence). In DNA form, the CDR3 reads TGCAGTGCTAGAGCGGGAGCGGCGGCAGATACGCAGTATTTT. It encodes CSARAGAAADTQYF.

This clonotype was observed a handful of times. An end of the junction differs from the germline gene, which may be a read error. CDR3 nucleotides: TGCAGTGCTAGTAAGGAAACAACTAATGAAAGACTGTTTTTT. Translated: CSASKETTNERLFF. This chain connects TRBV20-1 to TRBJ1-4; D unclear. Germline-derived CDR1 and CDR2 are DFQATT and SNEGSKA (reference sequence). CDR3 length: 14 residues.

The V gene is TRBV6-5, the J gene TRBJ1-5; D is uncertain. CDR1 MNHEY and CDR2 SVGAGI come from the germline V gene. V was pared by 4 bases and J by 2 bases, with 9 bases between. This CDR3 spans 14 amino acids. CDR3 coding DNA: TGTGCCAGCAGTTCGGAGGGTCGCAATCAGCCCCAGCATTTT. Its protein is CASSSEGRNQPQHF.

With respect to this clonotype: A much more abundant neighbour one base away suggests this may be a read error. The chain couples TRBV29-1 to TRBJ2-4; the D is unclear. This CDR3 contains 12 residues. With 1 base removed from V and 7 bases from J, the gap between germline ends came to 8 bases. CDR1 is SQVTM, CDR2 ANQGSEA, per germline. CDR3 DNA: TGCAGCGTTGAAGGTCTAGGGAACATTCAGTACTTC. This sequence encodes CSVEGLGNIQYF.

For the CDR3, the DNA is TGTGCCAGCAGTTCCGCCGGGAACCAAGAGACCCAGTACTTC. Translating gives CASSSAGNQETQYF. The rearrangement links TRBV6-5 to TRBJ2-5; D might be TRBD2 (5 bases). Germline CDR1 MNHEY, CDR2 SVGAGI. V lost 4 bases and J 0 bases, leaving 9 bases between the germline ends. This CDR3 is built from 14 residues.

The V and J genes are TRBV11-2 and TRBJ2-1; D is tentatively TRBD1 or TRBD2 (5 bases each). CDR3 length: 17 amino acids. Germline V lookup: CDR1 SGHAT, CDR2 FQNNGV. The germline V and J ends were trimmed by 4 bases and 3 bases, with 19 bases remaining between them. The CDR3 is CASSSPSGRTLYNEQFF. The CDR3 DNA reads as TGTGCCAGCAGCTCGCCCTCGGGGCGCACCCTCTACAATGAGCAGTTCTTC. Filled out from reference TRBV11-2 and TRBJ2-1, the complete variable domain reads EAGVAQSPRYKIIEKRQSVAFWCNPISGHATLYWYQQILGQGPKLLIQFQNNGVVDDSQLPKDRFSAERLKGVDSTLKIQPAKLEDSAVYLCASSSPSGRTLYNEQFFGPGTRLTVL.

This clonotype was observed a handful of times. The chain combines TRBV5-1 with TRBJ1-1; 8 nucleotides match TRBD1. CDR3 length equals 17 residues. CDR1 and CDR2 (germline): SGHRS, YFSETQ. The trim removed 0 bases at V and 2 bases at J, leaving 9 bases unmatched. This chain's CDR3 is CASSLALGTGLNTEAFF. CDR3 nucleotides: TGCGCCAGCAGCTTGGCTCTTGGGACAGGACTTAACACTGAAGCTTTCTTT.

This clonotype appeared a few times. The chain couples TRBV5-6 to TRBJ2-7; D not certain. This CDR3 is 13 amino acids long. V was clipped by 4 bases and J by 4 bases, with 12 bases between them. CDR1 is SGHDT, CDR2 YYEEEE, per germline. CDR3 region: CASSQLTSYEQYF. In DNA, the CDR3 is TGTGCCAGCAGCCAACTGACCAGTTACGAGCAGTACTTC.

In regard to this clonotype: The junction departs from germline at one end; a sequencing error may be responsible. This chain joins TRBV6-5 and TRBJ2-5; D perhaps matches TRBD2 (6 bases). The DNA end lines up better with TRBJ2-7; the J call may be wrong. The CDR3 contains 13 residues. CDR1 and CDR2 from the germline V gene are MNHEY and SVGAGI. DNA for the CDR3: TGTGGCAGCAACCTAGCCGGGAGTTGCGAGCAGTACTTC. This sequence encodes CGSNLAGSCEQYF.

This clonotype has a handful of counts. The gene calls are TRBV20-1 and TRBJ1-1, with TRBD1 identical over 10 bases. Unmatched junction bases numbered 4, after V lost 6 bases and J lost 3 bases. The CDR3 is 13 amino acids. Germline V gene lookup returns CDR1 DFQATT and CDR2 SNEGSKA (reference sequence). The CDR3: CSAGTGDYTEAFF. In DNA, the CDR3 is TGCAGTGCAGGGACAGGGGACTACACTGAAGCTTTCTTT.

The rearrangement uses TRBV9 and TRBJ2-3, with TRBD2 matching over 9 bases. V shed 3 bases and J 2 bases; nucleotides not matched to a gene: 7. CDR1 SGDLS and CDR2 YYNGEE come from the germline V gene. The CDR3 runs 16 residues. The CDR3 nucleotides are TGTGCCAGCAGCGATAACCGACTAGCGGCCACAGATACGCAGTATTTT. Protein: CASSDNRLAATDTQYF.

The chain has TRBV6-1 and TRBJ2-5; perhaps TRBD2 as D (5 bases). The better agreement between TRBJ2-1 and the DNA end casts doubt on the J call. Germline-derived CDR1 and CDR2 are MNHNS and SASEGT. The CDR3 is made up of 12 amino acids. The CDR3 DNA reads as TGTGCCAGCAGTGTACTAGTTTCTGAGCAGTTCTTC. Translated: CASSVLVSEQFF.

This clonotype was seen more than once but under ten times. The chain joins TRBV20-1 to TRBJ2-5; TRBD2 matches at 8 bases. CDR3 length: 15 amino acids. From germline, CDR1 is DFQATT and CDR2 SNEGSKA (reference sequence). Trimming cost V 7 bases and J 4 bases; bases outside gene matches: 14. This CDR3 reads CSGLAPGRAPETQYF. In DNA, the CDR3 is TGCAGTGGTCTTGCCCCCGGGAGGGCCCCAGAGACCCAGTACTTC.

This clonotype was counted only a few times. The rearrangement joins TRBV3-1 to TRBJ2-6, with no clear D. CDR3 size: 16 residues. The germline gives CDR1 LGHDT, CDR2 YNNKEL (reference sequence). Trimming pared 1 base from V and 1 base from J, leaving 8 bases between. CDR3 coding DNA: TGTGCCAGCAGCCAAGTAGGTAGTTCTGGGGCCAACGTCCTGACTTTC. Translation gives CASSQVGSSGANVLTF.

On this clonotype: A junction boundary mismatches the germline segment, possibly from a read error. The chain links TRBV3-1 to TRBJ2-3; tentative D call: TRBD2 (7 bases). Germline V CDR1 and CDR2: LGHDT, YNNKEL (reference sequence). The CDR3 has 18 amino acids. CDR3 DNA: TGTGCCCGCAGCCAAGGACAGCGTAGCGGGTTCGTGACAGATACGCGGTATTTT. The encoded protein is CARSQGQRSGFVTDTRYF.

In its sample, this clonotype was seen a few times. The chain uses TRBV6-5 and TRBJ1-1, with 7 bases aligning to TRBD1. The CDR3 covers 15 residues. After removal of 6 bases from V and 8 bases from J, the junction contained 15 bases not matched to a gene. The germline CDR1 and CDR2 sequences are MNHEY and SVGAGI. CDR3 sequence (DNA): TGTGCCAGCAGCAGCCAATACCGGGACAGCCTAGAAGCTTTCTTT. Translating gives CASSSQYRDSLEAFF.

The sample holds a few counts of this clonotype. The chain is built from TRBV3-1 and TRBJ2-3; 7 bases align to TRBD2. From germline, CDR1 is LGHDT and CDR2 YNNKEL (reference sequence). Trimming cost V 6 bases and J 5 bases; bases outside gene matches: 8. The CDR3 loop spans 14 amino acids. CDR3: CASRAGRAIDTQYF. The CDR3 DNA reads TGTGCCAGCAGAGCGGGACGAGCAATAGATACGCAGTATTTT.

The chain recombines TRBV20-1 with TRBJ2-7; D remains ambiguous. The DNA end favors TRBJ2-1, so the J call may be wrong. The CDR3 loop spans 14 amino acids. The V gene's germline CDR1 is DFQATT and CDR2 SNEGSKA (reference sequence). The CDR3 bases are TGCAGTGCTAGGTCCGAGATTAGGTACAATGAGCAGTTCTTC. This gives the protein CSARSEIRYNEQFF.

This clonotype was seen only a few times. This chain connects TRBV27 to TRBJ2-7; TRBD1 might be the D (5 bases). Between the trimmed V and J ends, which lost 0 bases and 7 bases, there was a span of 16 bases. The CDR3 covers 15 residues. Germline values: CDR1 MNHEY, CDR2 SMNVEV (reference sequence). Written as DNA, the CDR3 is TGTGCCAGCAGTTTATCCTCTGCCTTGGACAAGGAGCAGTACTTC. Translated, it gives CASSLSSALDKEQYF.

Comment on this clonotype: Germline and junction disagree at one end, which may indicate a read error. V and J are TRBV2 and TRBJ1-4; weak D call: TRBD1 (6 bases). The CDR3 runs 14 residues. Germline V CDR1 and CDR2: SNHLY, FYNNEI. The CDR3 bases are TGTACCAGCAGTCCACGGACAGACAATGAAAAACTGTTTTTT. This translates into CTSSPRTDNEKLFF.